The rows below give T cell receptor beta chains drawn from one sample of a study of a mutant IDH1 vaccine in newly diagnosed glioma. For these TCRs, the target antigens are not known. Libraries were prepared by immunoSEQ multiplex PCR; TCRdb keeps only in-frame clonotypes and omits some of them. The table records 40,000 to 65,000 clones, around 80% of them present only once. The source material was PBMCs, sampled from a glioma patient whose treatment included an IDH1 peptide vaccine. These receptors originate from a woman between 40 and 55 years old with glioma. CDR3s include the opening cysteine and the closing phenylalanine or tryptophan. A D gene is named only where the DNA matches it firmly. Expanded clones get a size class; other rows say once, few or many, or leave the size out.

-	-	TRBJ2-7	TRBV19	TGTGCCAGTAGCCCGAGGGTGAGGAAGGGTATTTCGGCCTACGAGCAGTACTTC	CASSPRVRKGISAYEQYF
-	TRBD1	TRBJ1-2	TRBV2	TGTGCCAGCAGTGAACTTGAAGGGGGCGATGGCTACACCTTC	CASSELEGGDGYTF
-	TRBD1	TRBJ1-2	TRBV30	TGTGCCTGGAGTCCGGACAGGGAGTTTGGCTACACCTTC	CAWSPDREFGYTF
-	-	TRBJ1-6	TRBV7-9	TGTGCCAGCAGCTTATCGGGGGCAGTTTCACCCCTCCACTTT	CASSLSGAVSPLHF
-	-	TRBJ2-7	TRBV5-6	TGTGCCAGCAGCTTGGACCCGGGGTCCTACGAGCAGTACTTC	CASSLDPGSYEQYF
-	-	TRBJ1-2	TRBV27	TGTGCCAGCAGGCCGCTAGGACAGTCAAATGGCTACACCTTC	CASRPLGQSNGYTF
once	TRBD2	TRBJ2-3	TRBV5-1	TGCGCCAGCAGCTTGGACGCGGGGGGGCAAGATACGCAGTATTTT	CASSLDAGGQDTQYF
-	-	TRBJ1-2	TRBV6-5	TGTGCCAGCAGTTACTCGGGAGGGATTGATGGCTACACCTTC	CASSYSGGIDGYTF
-	TRBD2	TRBJ2-5	TRBV7-2	TGTGCCAGCAGCTTAGGAGCGGGGGGGTGGCAAGAGACCCAGTACTTC	CASSLGAGGWQETQYF
-	-	TRBJ2-1	TRBV30	TGTGCCTGGAGAGGGAATCCAGGGGCTAGGAATGAGCAGTTCTTC	CAWRGNPGARNEQFF
-	TRBD1	TRBJ1-2	TRBV7-9	TGTGCCAGCAGCTCAGGACAGGCTGTAGGCGGCTACACCTTC	CASSSGQAVGGYTF
few	-	TRBJ1-2	TRBV18	TGTGCCAGCTCACCGATGACGGCCTATGGCTACACCTTC	CASSPMTAYGYTF
-	TRBD1	TRBJ2-5	TRBV11-3	TGTGCCAGCAGCCCCCAGGGGGAAAAGACCCAGTACTTC	CASSPQGEKTQYF
-	-	TRBJ1-2	TRBV12-5	TGTGCTAGTGGTTTGGTAATTGCGCACGGCTACACCTTC	CASGLVIAHGYTF